The present entry profiles one T cell receptor (beta chain) with its context. The antigen remains unidentified. The protocol was immunoSEQ multiplex PCR, while the TCRdb copy is restricted to in-frame clones and leaves out a portion. The data contain some 680,000 clones, roughly 72% of them singletons. This entry belongs to a study of shared clonotypes between healthy human individuals. The CDR3 spans 16 residues. CDR1 and CDR2 from the germline V gene are LNHDA and SQIVND (reference sequence). Trimming removed 6 bases from V and 5 bases from J; junction bases left unmatched: 15. The study, taken as a whole, reports: Donors were few, which limited the genetic and exposure-history diversity represented.

All donors qualified as healthy HIV-negative adults and had experienced no recent acute infections or vaccinations. The clonotype was recovered from a woman aged 30 to 39 in good health. The sequencing input was memory CD4+ T cells sorted from blood. Subset indicated: CD45RA-negative fraction. The chain has TRBV19 and TRBJ1-2, with 7 bases matching TRBD1. The CDR3 protein is CASSPRQGGDSYGYTF. Written as DNA, the CDR3 is TGTGCCAGTAGCCCTCGACAGGGTGGGGATTCTTATGGCTACACCTTC.